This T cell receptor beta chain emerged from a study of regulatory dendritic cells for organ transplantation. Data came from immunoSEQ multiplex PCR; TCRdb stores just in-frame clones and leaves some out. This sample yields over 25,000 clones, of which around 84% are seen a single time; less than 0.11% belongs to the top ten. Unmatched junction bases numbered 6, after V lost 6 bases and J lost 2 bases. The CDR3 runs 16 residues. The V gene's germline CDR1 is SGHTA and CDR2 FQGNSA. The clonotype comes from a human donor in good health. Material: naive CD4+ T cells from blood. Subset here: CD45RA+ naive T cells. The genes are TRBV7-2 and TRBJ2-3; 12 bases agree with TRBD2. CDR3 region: CASSPRTSGATDTQYF. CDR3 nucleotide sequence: TGTGCCAGCAGTCCTCGGACTAGCGGGGCCACAGATACGCAGTATTTT.